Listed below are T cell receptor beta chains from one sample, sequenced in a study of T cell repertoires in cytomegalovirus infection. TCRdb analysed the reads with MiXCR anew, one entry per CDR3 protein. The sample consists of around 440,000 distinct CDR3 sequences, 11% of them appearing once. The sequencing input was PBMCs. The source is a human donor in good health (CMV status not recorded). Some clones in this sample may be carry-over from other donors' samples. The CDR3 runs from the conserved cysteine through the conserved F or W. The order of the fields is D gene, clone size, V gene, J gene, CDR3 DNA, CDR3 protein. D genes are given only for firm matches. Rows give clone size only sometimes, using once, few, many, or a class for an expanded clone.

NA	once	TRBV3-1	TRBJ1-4	TGTGCCAGCAGCCAAGATGGATCGTCCCCGGCGGGCGAAAAACTGTTTTTT	CASSQDGSSPAGEKLFF
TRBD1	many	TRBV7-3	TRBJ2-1	TGTGCCAGCAGCTTAGAACAGGGGTCGGATGAGCAGTTCTTC	CASSLEQGSDEQFF
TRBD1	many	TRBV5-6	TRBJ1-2	TGTGCCAGCAGTTACGGACAGGGGGGTTCAAACTATGGCTACACCTTC	CASSYGQGGSNYGYTF
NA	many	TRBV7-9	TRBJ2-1	TGTACCTCCTCAGGGACGAGCTCCTACAATGAGCAGTTCTTC	CTSSGTSSYNEQFF
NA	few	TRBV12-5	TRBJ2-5	TGTGCTAGTGGTTTAGGGCGGGATTGGGGCCCCAGGCAACGACAGGGTCGCGAGACCCAGTACTTC	CASGLGRDWGPRQRQGRETQYF
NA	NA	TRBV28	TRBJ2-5	TGTGCCAACATCCCCCGGGGGCGGCCATTCCAAGAGACCCAGTACTTC	CANIPRGRPFQETQYF
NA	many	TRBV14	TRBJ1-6	TGTGCCACTCGAGACGGGTCCTATAATTCACCCCTCCACTTT	CATRDGSYNSPLHF
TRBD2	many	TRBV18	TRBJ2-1	TGTGCCAGCTCACCAACCGGACTAGATTACAATGAGCAGTTCTTC	CASSPTGLDYNEQFF
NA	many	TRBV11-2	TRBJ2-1	TGTGCCAGCGCGGGCAGGCCGGGGCATGAGCAGTTCTTC	CASAGRPGHEQFF
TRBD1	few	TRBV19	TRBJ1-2	TGTGCCAGTGCGCCGGGACAGGCGGAAACCTATGGCTACACCTTC	CASAPGQAETYGYTF
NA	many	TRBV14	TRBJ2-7	TGTGCCAGCAGCCAAGCCCCAATCGGGAGCTACGAGCAGTACTTC	CASSQAPIGSYEQYF
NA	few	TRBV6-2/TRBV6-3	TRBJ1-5	TGTGCCAGCAGGGGGGCGGGGGGACCGGGCCAGCCCCAGCATTTT	CASRGAGGPGQPQHF
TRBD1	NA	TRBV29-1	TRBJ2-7	TGCAGCGTTCTCCCCTATGACAGGGGGCGGGTAGAGGTCTTC	CSVLPYDRGRVEVF
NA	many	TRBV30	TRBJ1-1	TGTGCCGGAGGGGGGGGGGCGTCCACTGAAGCTTTCTTT	CAGGGGASTEAFF
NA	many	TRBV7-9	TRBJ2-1	TGTGCCAGCAGTGCTGGGACCATGGGCATTCAAAACAATGAGCAGTTCTTC	CASSAGTMGIQNNEQFF
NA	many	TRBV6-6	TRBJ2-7	TGTGCCAGCAGATCCCTAACCCTGCTCGAGCAGTACTTC	CASRSLTLLEQYF